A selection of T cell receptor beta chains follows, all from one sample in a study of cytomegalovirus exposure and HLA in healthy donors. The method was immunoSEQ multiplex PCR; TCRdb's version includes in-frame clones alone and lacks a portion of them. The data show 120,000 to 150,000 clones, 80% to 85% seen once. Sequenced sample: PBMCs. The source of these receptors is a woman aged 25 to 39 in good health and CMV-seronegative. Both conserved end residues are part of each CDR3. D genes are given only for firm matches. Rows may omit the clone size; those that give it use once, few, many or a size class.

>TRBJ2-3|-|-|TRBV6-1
CASSDGWREGTDTQYF
TGTGCCAGCAGTGATGGGTGGCGGGAAGGTACAGATACGCAGTATTTT
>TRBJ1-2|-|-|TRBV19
CAGSIQGALANYGYTF
TGTGCCGGTAGTATACAGGGCGCTCTGGCTAACTATGGCTACACCTTC
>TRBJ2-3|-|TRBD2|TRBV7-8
CASSPTLAGASTDTQYF
TGTGCCAGCAGCCCGACACTAGCGGGGGCTAGCACAGATACGCAGTATTTT
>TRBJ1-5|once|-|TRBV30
CAWTGQGGVQPQHF
TGTGCCTGGACCGGGCAGGGTGGGGTTCAGCCCCAGCATTTT
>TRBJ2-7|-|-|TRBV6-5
CASSFRVGKPPYEQYF
TGTGCCAGCAGTTTCCGCGTGGGCAAGCCGCCCTACGAGCAGTACTTC
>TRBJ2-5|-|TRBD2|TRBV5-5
CASSLREGGETQYF
TGTGCCAGCAGCTTGCGGGAGGGAGGAGAGACCCAGTACTTC
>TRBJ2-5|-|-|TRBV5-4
CASSLDRETQYF
TGTGCCAGCAGCTTGGATAGAGAGACCCAGTACTTC
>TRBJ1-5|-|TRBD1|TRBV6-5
CASRRQGARQPQHF
TGTGCCAGTCGGCGACAGGGGGCTCGGCAGCCCCAGCATTTT
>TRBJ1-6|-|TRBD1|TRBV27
CASSFGTGGSPLHF
TGTGCCAGCAGTTTCGGGACAGGGGGTTCACCCCTCCACTTT
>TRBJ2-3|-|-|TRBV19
CASGSRTDTQYF
TGTGCCAGTGGGAGCCGCACAGATACGCAGTATTTT
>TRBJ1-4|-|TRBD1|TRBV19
CASANRGVSANEKLFF
TGTGCCAGTGCCAACAGGGGGGTATCAGCTAATGAAAAACTGTTTTTT
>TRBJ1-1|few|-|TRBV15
CATSREGGPREAFF
TGTGCCACCAGCAGAGAGGGTGGGCCCCGAGAAGCTTTCTTT
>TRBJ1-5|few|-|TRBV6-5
CASSYRFNQPQHF
TGTGCCAGCAGTTACCGTTTCAATCAGCCCCAGCATTTT
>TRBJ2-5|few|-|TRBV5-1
CASSLAGMYQETQYF
TGCGCCAGCAGCTTGGCAGGGATGTACCAAGAGACCCAGTACTTC
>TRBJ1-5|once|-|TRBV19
CASKMRGATREPQHF
TGTGCCAGTAAAATGCGGGGGGCAACCCGGGAGCCCCAGCATTTT
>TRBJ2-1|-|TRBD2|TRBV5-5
CASSPMAGGWINEQFF
TGTGCCAGCAGCCCCATGGCGGGGGGTTGGATCAATGAGCAGTTCTTC
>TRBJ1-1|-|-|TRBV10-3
CAISTDSAEAFF
TGTGCCATCAGCACAGACAGTGCTGAAGCTTTCTTT
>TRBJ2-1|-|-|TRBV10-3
CAISEKSEDNEQFF
TGTGCCATCAGTGAGAAGTCAGAGGACAATGAGCAGTTCTTC
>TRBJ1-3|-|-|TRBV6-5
CASREIPGNTIYF
TGTGCCAGCCGCGAAATTCCTGGAAACACCATATATTTT
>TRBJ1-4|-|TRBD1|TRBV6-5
CASRIQGAGNEKLFF
TGTGCCAGCAGGATACAGGGGGCGGGTAATGAAAAACTGTTTTTT
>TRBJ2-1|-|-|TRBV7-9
CASSLAKAGANEQFF
TGTGCCAGCAGCTTAGCGAAGGCGGGGGCCAATGAGCAGTTCTTC
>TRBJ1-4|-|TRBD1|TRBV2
CASSEGQGFEKLFF
TGTGCCAGCAGTGAAGGACAGGGGTTTGAAAAACTGTTTTTT
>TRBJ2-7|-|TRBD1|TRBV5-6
CASSWGQGAYEQYF
TGTGCCAGCAGCTGGGGACAGGGGGCCTACGAGCAGTACTTC
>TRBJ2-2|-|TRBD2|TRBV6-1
CASSEVGSGGNTGELFF
TGTGCCAGCAGTGAAGTCGGAAGCGGGGGGAACACCGGGGAGCTGTTTTTT
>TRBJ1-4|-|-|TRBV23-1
CAFNKGINEKLFF
TGCGCGTTTAACAAGGGGATTAATGAAAAACTGTTTTTT
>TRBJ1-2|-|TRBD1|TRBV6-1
CASSKPGQGYYGYTF
TGTGCCAGCAGTAAACCGGGACAGGGGTACTATGGCTACACCTTC
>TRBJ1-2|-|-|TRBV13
CASSYRTNYGYTF
TGTGCCAGCAGCTACAGGACTAACTATGGCTACACCTTC
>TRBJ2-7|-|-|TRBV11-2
CASSLVSYEQYF
TGTGCCAGCAGCTTAGTCAGTTACGAGCAGTACTTC
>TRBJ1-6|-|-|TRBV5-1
CASSLNEQEGSPLHF
TGCGCCAGCAGCTTGAATGAGCAGGAAGGATCACCCCTCCACTTT
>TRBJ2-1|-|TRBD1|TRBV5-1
CASTRQGVGEQFF
TGCGCCAGCACCCGACAGGGTGTCGGTGAGCAGTTCTTC
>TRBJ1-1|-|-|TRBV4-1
CASSPAPRGHGNTEAFF
TGCGCCAGCAGCCCAGCCCCCCGTGGGCACGGGAACACTGAAGCTTTCTTT
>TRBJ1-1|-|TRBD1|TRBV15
CATSRDWTGRNTEAFF
TGTGCCACCAGCAGAGATTGGACAGGGCGGAACACTGAAGCTTTCTTT
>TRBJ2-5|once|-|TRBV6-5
CASSYLGPSPGETQYF
TGTGCCAGCAGTTACCTCGGACCAAGTCCAGGGGAGACCCAGTACTTC
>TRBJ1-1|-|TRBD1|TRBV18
CASSRGRETEAFF
TGTGCCAGCTCCAGGGGGCGTGAGACTGAAGCTTTCTTT
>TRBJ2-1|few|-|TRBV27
CASSDPLASHNEQFF
TGTGCCAGCAGTGACCCACTAGCTTCCCACAATGAGCAGTTCTTC
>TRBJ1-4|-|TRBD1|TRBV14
CASSRQPGTGGFDEKLFF
TGTGCCAGCAGCCGACAACCCGGGACAGGGGGCTTTGATGAAAAACTGTTTTTT
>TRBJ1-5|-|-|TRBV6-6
CASSSDQPQHF
TGTGCCAGCAGCTCCGATCAGCCCCAGCATTTT
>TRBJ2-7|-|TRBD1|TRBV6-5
CASSLDRGRHEQYF
TGTGCCAGCAGTCTCGACAGGGGGAGACACGAGCAGTACTTC
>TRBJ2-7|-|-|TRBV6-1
CASSELGVAGEQYF
TGTGCCAGCAGTGAATTAGGGGTGGCAGGAGAGCAGTACTTC
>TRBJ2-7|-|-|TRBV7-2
CASSLSPGDSYEQYF
TGTGCCAGCAGCCTAAGCCCCGGGGATTCCTACGAGCAGTACTTC
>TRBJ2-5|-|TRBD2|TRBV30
CAWKGTSGPQETQYF
TGTGCCTGGAAGGGGACTAGCGGGCCCCAAGAGACCCAGTACTTC
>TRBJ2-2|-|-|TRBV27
CASSPWGVSNTGELFF
TGTGCCAGCAGTCCATGGGGGGTATCGAACACCGGGGAGCTGTTTTTT